What follows are 31 T cell receptor beta chains derived from one specimen sequenced in a study of cytomegalovirus exposure and HLA in healthy donors. The PCR contained 60 Vbeta and 13 Jbeta primers. Repertoires were generated with immunoSEQ multiplex PCR, while TCRdb's copy carries only in-frame clones and drops some. The sample consists of around 110,000 clones, 70% to 80% of them appearing once. Sequencing input: PBMCs. The receptors come from a woman aged 18-29 years in good health and CMV-seropositive.

This chain uses TRBV27 with TRBJ1-1; D gene ambiguous. The CDR3 runs to 13 residues. Germline V gene data show CDR1 as MNHEY and CDR2 as SMNVEV (reference sequence). Trimming took off 2 bases at V and 2 bases at J, with 6 bases between the two ends. CDR3 protein: CASSLLVNTEAFF. The CDR3 DNA is TGTGCCAGCAGTTTACTAGTAAACACTGAAGCTTTCTTT.

The CDR3 reads CASSIEGLSFSYNEQFF. The CDR3 DNA sequence: TGTGCCAGTAGTATAGAGGGACTTTCTTTCTCCTACAATGAGCAGTTCTTC. The V gene is TRBV19, the J gene TRBJ2-1, with a weak D call TRBD2 (6 bases). The CDR3 is 17 residues long. Germline CDR1 is LNHDA and CDR2 is SQIVND (reference sequence). Trimming removed 0 bases at V and 0 bases at J, with 12 bases between.

The chain employs TRBV7-3 and TRBJ2-2; D is perhaps TRBD1 (6 bases). Germline CDR1 is SGHTA and CDR2 is FQGTGA. The CDR3 extends over 15 amino acids. The germline V and J ends were trimmed by 4 bases and 1 base, with 10 bases remaining between them. The CDR3 nucleotides read TGTGCCAGCAGCTACTGGACAGAGAACACCGGGGAGCTGTTTTTT. Its protein product is CASSYWTENTGELFF.

Of note for this clone: Its ends do not fully match the called genes, so a read error is possible. The V gene is TRBV19, the J gene TRBJ1-5, with 7 bases that match TRBD1. The CDR3 extends over 17 amino acids. Germline V CDR1 and CDR2: LNHDA, SQIVND (reference sequence). The CDR3 region has the DNA TGTGCCAGTAGCATAGACGGGGCAGGGGGGCGCAATCAGCCCCAGCATTTT. It encodes CASSIDGAGGRNQPQHF. The full variable domain, in which reference TRBV19 and TRBJ1-5 provide the parts outside the CDR3, is DGGITQSPKYLFRKEGQNVTLSCEQNLNHDAMYWYRQDPGQGLRLIYYSQIVNDFQKGDIAEGYSVSREKKESFPLTVTSAQKNPTAFYLCASSIDGAGGRNQPQHFGDGTRLSIL.

CDR3 in DNA: TGCGCCAGCAGCGAGGGGACAGGCAACCTCTGGGGCTACACCTTC. This sequence encodes CASSEGTGNLWGYTF. The chain has TRBV5-1 and TRBJ1-2, with 8 bases matching TRBD1. The CDR3 length is 15 residues. Germline CDR1 SGHRS, CDR2 YFSETQ. Trimming removed 4 bases from V and 8 bases from J; junction bases left unmatched: 13.

The V gene is TRBV6-1, the J gene TRBJ2-1; D may be TRBD2 (6 bases). The CDR3 is 12 residues long. CDR1 and CDR2 (germline): MNHNS, SASEGT. With 6 bases removed from V and 12 bases from J, the gap between germline ends came to 15 bases. The CDR3 region is CASSEGTLGQFF. CDR3 bases: TGTGCCAGCAGCGAGGGGACTCTCGGGCAGTTCTTC.

The chain carries TRBV9 and TRBJ2-7, with D perhaps TRBD1 (5 bases). The CDR3 is 16 amino acids. CDR1 is SGDLS and CDR2 is YYNGEE in the germline V gene. V was clipped by 3 bases and J by 2 bases, with 18 bases between them. The CDR3 region has the DNA TGTGCCAGCAGCGCCCAACAGGCTCGATTAGCCTACGAGCAGTACTTC. Protein product: CASSAQQARLAYEQYF.

This clone was observed a single time. The chain employs TRBV6-5 and TRBJ1-1; D is possibly TRBD1 (5 bases). The V gene lost 2 bases and the J gene lost 0 bases, with 13 bases spanning the gap. There are 16 residues in the CDR3. From germline, CDR1 is MNHEY and CDR2 SVGAGI. The CDR3 region is CASSYAGYGVNTEAFF. The CDR3 DNA is TGTGCCAGCAGTTACGCAGGGTACGGCGTGAACACTGAAGCTTTCTTT.

This clone was detected a few times. This rearrangement joins TRBV5-6 to TRBJ2-5, with TRBD2 matching 11 bases. Per the germline V gene, CDR1 is SGHDT and CDR2 is YYEEEE. This CDR3 is built from 16 residues. V gave up 4 bases and J gave up 3 bases; unmatched junction bases: 8. DNA of the CDR3: TGTGCCAGCAGCCTATACTCGGGACTAGCGGAAGAGACCCAGTACTTC. This encodes CASSLYSGLAEETQYF.

CDR3 DNA: TGTGCCAGCAGCCCAAGACAGGGGGCGTCGTCCTACGAGCAGTACTTC. Encoded protein: CASSPRQGASSYEQYF. V is TRBV7-9 and J is TRBJ2-7; 10 bases are a match to TRBD1. CDR1 and CDR2 (germline): SEHNR, FQNEAQ (reference sequence). V was clipped by 5 bases and J by 1 base; unmatched bases: 8. The CDR3 runs to 16 residues.

Here the CDR3 reads CAWSLRGGQGRAQPQHF. The CDR3 bases are TGTGCCTGGAGTCTCAGGGGAGGACAGGGCCGAGCTCAGCCCCAGCATTTT. The chain uses TRBV30 and TRBJ1-5, with TRBD1 identical over 8 bases. There are 17 residues in the CDR3. V lost 2 bases, J lost 6 bases, and 15 bases stayed unmatched. Germline values: CDR1 GTSNPN, CDR2 SVGIG (reference sequence).

CDR3 nucleotide sequence: TGCGCCAGCAGAGCCACTAGCGGTTCTAGCACAGATACGCAGTATTTT. Its protein product is CASRATSGSSTDTQYF. The chain couples TRBV5-1 to TRBJ2-3; 8 bases are a match to TRBD2. The V and J ends lost 5 bases and 0 bases, in that order; junction bases with no gene match: 8. Looked up from germline, CDR1 is SGHRS and CDR2 is YFSETQ. CDR3 length equals 16 residues.

Only one count was recorded for this clone. The chain uses TRBV7-2 and TRBJ1-1; D may be TRBD1 (5 bases). The CDR3 totals 15 residues. V was cut by 5 bases and J by 2 bases, with 15 bases left in between. Germline loops: CDR1 SGHTA, CDR2 FQGNSA. The CDR3 protein is CASSRPVGVNTEAFF. The CDR3 DNA sequence: TGTGCCAGCAGCCGGCCGGTAGGGGTAAACACTGAAGCTTTCTTT.

This clone was counted only a few times. The chain carries TRBV18 and TRBJ2-7, with TRBD1 matching over 8 bases. This CDR3 region has 14 residues. Losses at the gene ends were 8 bases for V and 1 base for J; bases not matched to a gene: 7. Germline CDR1 and CDR2: KGHSH and LQKENI. The CDR3 nucleotides read TGTGCCAGCACGACAGGGGCTCCGTCCTACGAGCAGTACTTC. Amino acid sequence: CASTTGAPSYEQYF.

The chain uses TRBV9 and TRBJ1-3; D remains ambiguous. CDR3 length: 15 residues. Germline V lookup: CDR1 SGDLS, CDR2 YYNGEE. V lost 3 bases and J lost 0, with 10 bases in between. The CDR3 coding sequence is TGTGCCAGCAGCGCGGGTGGCAGCTCTGGAAACACCATATATTTT. This encodes CASSAGGSSGNTIYF.

With respect to this clone: Other DNA variants within this sample encode the same CDR3. The rearrangement joins TRBV28 to TRBJ1-1; tentative D call: TRBD1 (5 bases). Trimming pared 2 bases from V and 4 bases from J, leaving 11 bases between. CDR1 and CDR2 (germline): MDHEN, SYDVKM. The CDR3 is 14 amino acids. CDR3 amino acids: CASSLVGQGTEAFF. CDR3 DNA sequence: TGTGCCAGCAGTTTAGTGGGGCAGGGCACTGAAGCTTTCTTT.

The rearrangement joins TRBV5-5 to TRBJ1-2; 9 positions agree with TRBD1. V shed 6 bases and J 6 bases; nucleotides not matched to a gene: 12. The CDR3 length is 15 residues. Germline assignment: CDR1 SGHKS and CDR2 YYEKEE (reference sequence). Here the CDR3 reads CASTLSGGTGHGYTF. In nucleotides, the CDR3 is TGTGCCAGCACCCTTTCCGGAGGGACAGGGCATGGCTACACCTTC. The full variable domain, with the rest looked up from reference TRBV5-5 and TRBJ1-2, is DAGVTQSPTHLIKTRGQQVTLRCSPISGHKSVSWYQQVLGQGPQFIFQYYEKEERGRGNFPDRFSARQFPNYSSELNVNALLLGDSALYLCASTLSGGTGHGYTFGSGTRLTVV.

CDR3 residues: CASSPNGRDEKLFF. As DNA, the CDR3 is TGTGCCAGCAGCCCTAACGGCAGGGATGAAAAACTGTTTTTT. V gene TRBV28 combines with J gene TRBJ1-4; TRBD1 might be the D (5 bases). The length of the CDR3 is 14 residues. Trimming took 6 bases from V and 6 from J, leaving 14 bases between them. Germline V lookup: CDR1 MDHEN, CDR2 SYDVKM.

For this clone: Other nucleotide sequences from this sample produce the same CDR3. The CDR3 reads CASSRTGRRNSPLHF. As DNA, the CDR3 is TGTGCCAGCAGTCGGACAGGGCGAAGAAATTCACCCCTCCACTTT. The chain couples TRBV25-1 to TRBJ1-6; TRBD1 matches at 8 bases. The trim removed 5 bases at V and 7 bases at J, leaving 7 bases unmatched. Germline V lookup: CDR1 MGHDK, CDR2 SYGVNS. This CDR3 region has 15 residues.

The V and J genes are TRBV7-9 and TRBJ1-1; D unresolved. The germline CDR1 and CDR2 sequences are SEHNR and FQNEAQ (reference sequence). The germline V and J ends were trimmed by 5 bases and 1 base, with 8 bases remaining between them. CDR3 length equals 13 residues. The DNA of the CDR3 is TGTGCCAGCAGCCCCCCGGGGAACACTGAAGCTTTCTTT. Protein: CASSPPGNTEAFF. Full variable domain (missing parts from reference TRBV7-9 and TRBJ1-1): DTGVSQNPRHKITKRGQNVTFRCDPISEHNRLYWYRQTLGQGPEFLTYFQNEAQLEKSRLLSDRFSAERPKGSFSTLEIQRTEQGDSAMYLCASSPPGNTEAFFGQGTRLTVV.

The chain is built from TRBV7-9 and TRBJ2-7, with no clear D. The CDR3 has 15 residues. Germline CDR1 and CDR2: SEHNR and FQNEAQ (reference sequence). V was shortened by 1 base and J by 0 bases, with 10 bases between the two germline ends. DNA for the CDR3: TGTGCCAGCAGCTTAGGGTCCATAGACTCCTACGAGCAGTACTTC. Residues: CASSLGSIDSYEQYF.

V gene TRBV6-5 combines with J gene TRBJ2-7; TRBD1 matches 8 bases. The junction had 8 bases not matched to a gene; V was cut back by 6 bases and J by 4 bases. The length of the CDR3 is 14 residues. Per germline, CDR1 MNHEY and CDR2 SVGAGI. The CDR3 sequence is CASSFQGAQYEQYF. CDR3 bases: TGTGCCAGCAGCTTCCAGGGGGCGCAATACGAGCAGTACTTC.

The chain links TRBV5-1 to TRBJ2-7, with 9 bases lining up with TRBD1. The CDR3 extends over 16 amino acids. After removal of 1 base from V and 6 bases from J, the junction contained 11 bases not matched to a gene. Germline CDR1 and CDR2: SGHRS and YFSETQ. In DNA, the CDR3 is TGCGCCAGCAGCTTGCCAGTTGGGACAGGGCTGGGCGAGCAGTACTTC. Protein sequence: CASSLPVGTGLGEQYF.

The gene calls are TRBV10-2 and TRBJ2-2; D uncertain. The CDR3 is 12 residues long. CDR1 and CDR2 (germline): WSHSY, SAAADI. The V and J ends lost 6 bases and 5 bases respectively, with 7 bases between them. The CDR3 is CASRAGTGELFF. CDR3 coding DNA: TGCGCCAGCAGGGCAGGAACCGGGGAGCTGTTTTTT.

V usage is TRBV7-2 and J usage is TRBJ1-5, with 10 bases lining up with TRBD1. V trimming: 1 base; J trimming: 2 bases; junction bases outside the gene matches: 2. CDR1 is SGHTA and CDR2 is FQGNSA in the germline V gene. This CDR3 is built from 16 residues. The CDR3: CASSLVGTGGNQPQHF. Written as DNA, the CDR3 is TGTGCCAGCAGCTTAGTAGGGACAGGGGGCAATCAGCCCCAGCATTTT.

The chain uses TRBV7-9 and TRBJ2-5; a possible D gene is TRBD2 (6 bases). Trimming pared 1 base from V and 4 bases from J, leaving 16 bases between. The CDR3 is made up of 16 amino acids. Germline CDR1 SEHNR, CDR2 FQNEAQ (reference sequence). For the CDR3, the DNA is TGTGCCAGCAGCTTAGTTGTTTGGCAGGGAGGAGAGACCCAGTACTTC. Protein sequence: CASSLVVWQGGETQYF.

The chain carries TRBV6-6 and TRBJ1-3, with unresolved D. The CDR3 sequence is 14 residues long. Germline CDR1 reads MNHNY; CDR2 reads SVGAGI (reference sequence). Trimming took 4 bases from V and 0 from J, leaving 7 bases between them. The CDR3 DNA is TGTGCCAGCAGTTTACAGTCCTCTGGAAACACCATATATTTT. Translation gives CASSLQSSGNTIYF.

The chain joins TRBV7-9 to TRBJ2-5; no definite D call. The V and J ends lost 2 bases and 4 bases respectively, with 5 bases between them. Per germline, CDR1 SEHNR and CDR2 FQNEAQ (reference sequence). The CDR3 spans 12 residues. CDR3 sequence (DNA): TGTGCCAGCAGCTTAATCGGAGAGACCCAGTACTTC. Its protein is CASSLIGETQYF.

In the case of this clone: The same CDR3 also results from other DNA sequences found in this sample. The V and J genes are TRBV11-3 and TRBJ2-7; 10 nucleotides align to TRBD2. The germline V gene encodes CDR1 SGHNT and CDR2 YENEEA. J gave up 2 bases and V 5 bases, and 6 bases lay outside the gene matches. This CDR3 is 15 amino acids long. The CDR3 is CASSLRLAGAYEQYF. CDR3 coding DNA: TGTGCCAGCAGCCTTCGTCTAGCGGGAGCCTACGAGCAGTACTTC. Full variable domain (missing parts from reference TRBV11-3 and TRBJ2-7): EAGVVQSPRYKIIEKKQPVAFWCNPISGHNTLYWYLQNLGQGPELLIRYENEEAVDDSQLPKDRFSAERLKGVDSTLKIQPAELGDSAVYLCASSLRLAGAYEQYFGPGTRLTVT.

The rearrangement links TRBV7-2 to TRBJ2-7; 9 bases line up with TRBD1. Per germline, CDR1 SGHTA and CDR2 FQGNSA. The CDR3 covers 16 residues. J lost 2 bases, V lost 5 bases, and 10 bases had no gene match. CDR3 DNA sequence: TGTGCCAGCAGCCGACTTATTAGACAGGGGGCCTACGAGCAGTACTTC. Its protein product is CASSRLIRQGAYEQYF.

A single count supports this clone. The V and J genes are TRBV14 and TRBJ2-7, with D perhaps matching TRBD1 (6 bases). The CDR3 totals 13 residues. V was trimmed by 4 bases and J by 2 bases, leaving 9 bases between them. Per germline, CDR1 SGHDN and CDR2 FVKESK. The CDR3 protein is CASSRGGPYEQYF. As DNA, the CDR3 is TGTGCCAGCAGCCGAGGGGGACCCTACGAGCAGTACTTC.